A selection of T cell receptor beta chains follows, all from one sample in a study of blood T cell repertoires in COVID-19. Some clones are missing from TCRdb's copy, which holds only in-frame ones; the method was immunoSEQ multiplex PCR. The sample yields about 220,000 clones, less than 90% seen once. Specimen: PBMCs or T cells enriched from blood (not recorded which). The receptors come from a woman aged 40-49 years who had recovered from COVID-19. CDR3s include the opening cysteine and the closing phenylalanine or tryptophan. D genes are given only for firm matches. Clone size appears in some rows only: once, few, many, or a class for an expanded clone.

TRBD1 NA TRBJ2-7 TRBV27 TGTGCCAGCTCCTCGAGGGGGCTATCCTACGAGCAGTACTTC CASSSRGLSYEQYF
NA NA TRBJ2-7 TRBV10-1 TGCGCCAGCAGTGTGGGACTTGACTACGAGCAGTACTTC CASSVGLDYEQYF
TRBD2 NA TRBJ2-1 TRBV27 TGTGCCAGCAGTAGGGGCACAGACCCGCGCGGGAGGACTTTGGGCAATGAGCAGTTCTTC CASSRGTDPRGRTLGNEQFF
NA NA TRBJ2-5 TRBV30 TGTGCCTGGAGTGTAGCGAGGGAGACCCAGTACTTC CAWSVARETQYF
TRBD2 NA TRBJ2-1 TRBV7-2 TGTGCCAGCAGCCCAGGACCCCCGGGACTAGCCTACTACAATGAGCAGTTCTTC CASSPGPPGLAYYNEQFF
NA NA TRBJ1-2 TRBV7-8 TGTGCCAGCGGCCCAAACAGGGCGGGTGGCTACACCTTC CASGPNRAGGYTF
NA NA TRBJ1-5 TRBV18 TGTGCCAGCTCACCACCCGATAGATCCGGGCCCCAGCATTTT CASSPPDRSGPQHF
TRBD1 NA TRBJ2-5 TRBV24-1 TGTGCCACCCAAGGGACAGGGGACCTCCAAGAGACCCAGTACTTC CATQGTGDLQETQYF
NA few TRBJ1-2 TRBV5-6 TGTGCCAGCAGCTTTGTAACACCTGGCTATGGCTACACCTTC CASSFVTPGYGYTF
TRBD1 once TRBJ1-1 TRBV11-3 TGTGCCAGCAGCCCAGGGGGCGGCCCTGAAGCTTTCTTT CASSPGGGPEAFF
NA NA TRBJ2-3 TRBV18 TGTGCCAGCTCCAGGGGTGGCTTGACAGATACGCAGTATTTT CASSRGGLTDTQYF
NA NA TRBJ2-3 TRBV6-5 TGTGCCAGCAGTTACGAGGGCTTTGGGACAGATACGCAGTATTTT CASSYEGFGTDTQYF
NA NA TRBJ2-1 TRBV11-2 TGTGCCAGCAGCTTAGCTACCTACAATGAGCAGTTCTTC CASSLATYNEQFF
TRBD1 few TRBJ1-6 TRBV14 TGTGCCAGCAGTCTCGACAGGGGGCAATCACCCCTCCACTTT CASSLDRGQSPLHF
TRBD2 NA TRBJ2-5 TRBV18 TGTGCCAGCTCAGGACTAGCGGGAGAGGGGACCCAGTACTTC CASSGLAGEGTQYF
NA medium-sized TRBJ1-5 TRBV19 TGTGCCAGTAGATGGGGGGAGGATTACGGTCAGCCCCAGCATTTT CASRWGEDYGQPQHF
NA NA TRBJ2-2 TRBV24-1 TGTGCCACCAGTGATTTCGGAGGGGGCGCGAACACCGGGGAGCTGTTTTTT CATSDFGGGANTGELFF
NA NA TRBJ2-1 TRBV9 TGTGCCAGCAGCGTAGATGGGGGAGGCGCCTACAATGAGCAGTTCTTC CASSVDGGGAYNEQFF
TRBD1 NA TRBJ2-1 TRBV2 TGTGCCAGCAGTGGGGACAGGGGACAGAATGAGCAGTTCTTC CASSGDRGQNEQFF
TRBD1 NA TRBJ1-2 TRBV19 TGTGCCAGTAGTCCCCGGACAGGGACAGGCTACACCTTC CASSPRTGTGYTF